This TCR beta chain was observed in a study of blood T cell repertoires in COVID-19. Per the study methods: How many nucleated cells were present was estimated from reference gene primer amplification. Libraries were prepared by immunoSEQ multiplex PCR; TCRdb keeps only in-frame clonotypes and omits some of them. V, J and clone size derive from that table, while D and trimming were established from the DNA sequence. The table includes about 150,000 clones, approximately 88% detected once. This CDR3 comprises 12 residues. The rearrangement links TRBV21-1 to TRBJ2-7; no check of the table's D call, TRBD2, against the DNA was made. TRBV21-1 is reported as a pseudogene. The clonotype was recovered from a man in his sixties with acute or convalescent COVID-19. The sequencing sample was made of peripheral blood. The CDR3 nucleotides read TGTGCCAGCAGACGAAACGGGGGGGAGCAGTACTTC. Amino acids: CASRRNGGEQYF.